One sample yielded the 21 T cell receptor beta chains listed below, sequenced in a study of cytomegalovirus exposure and HLA in healthy donors. Primers for the PCR totalled 60 Vbeta and 13 Jbeta. Assay: immunoSEQ multiplex PCR; the TCRdb copy retains only in-frame clones and omits some. The top ten hold approximately 2.8% of the sample, which has around 100,000 clones, approximately 87% seen once. Sequencing input: PBMCs. The receptor source for this set is a man in his forties in good health and CMV-seronegative.

The chain couples TRBV10-3 to TRBJ2-2, with D perhaps TRBD1 (5 bases). Germline V gene lookup returns CDR1 ENHRY and CDR2 SYGVKD. V shed 10 bases and J shed 1 base, with 13 bases lying between them. The CDR3 is made up of 14 amino acids. CDR3 DNA: TGTGCCACCATCGACAGATTGAACACCGGGGAGCTGTTTTTT. This codes for CATIDRLNTGELFF.

This clone was recorded only once. The rearrangement uses TRBV4-1 and TRBJ2-5, with 11 bases aligning to TRBD2. Germline loops: CDR1 MGHRA, CDR2 YSYEKL. The junction had 13 bases not matched to a gene; V was cut back by 1 base and J by 3 bases. This CDR3 is built from 19 residues. The CDR3: CASSQALLDSGGEEETQYF. DNA of the CDR3: TGCGCCAGCAGCCAAGCCCTCCTCGATAGCGGGGGGGAGGAAGAGACCCAGTACTTC.

The chain uses TRBV27 and TRBJ2-1, with D possibly being TRBD2 (5 bases). V was shortened by 2 bases and J by 2 bases, with 13 bases between the two germline ends. The CDR3 covers 16 residues. CDR1 and CDR2 (germline): MNHEY, SMNVEV (reference sequence). CDR3 sequence (DNA): TGTGCCAGCAGTTTAACGCATTGGCGGGCCTACAATGAGCAGTTCTTC. As protein: CASSLTHWRAYNEQFF.

By its share, this clone is medium-sized (0.01 to 0.1%). V usage is TRBV2 and J usage is TRBJ2-2; D unresolved. CDR1 and CDR2 from the germline V gene are SNHLY and FYNNEI. The length of the CDR3 is 12 residues. V dropped 4 bases and J dropped 5 bases, with 5 bases sitting between them. The CDR3 DNA reads as TGTGCCAGCAGTGTAAAAACCGGGGAGCTGTTTTTT. Translated: CASSVKTGELFF.

CDR3 protein: CASSYAPRGPDEQYF. The DNA of the CDR3 is TGTGCCAGCAGTTACGCCCCGAGGGGGCCGGACGAGCAGTACTTC. The chain employs TRBV6-6 and TRBJ2-7; 7 positions agree with TRBD1. The ends lost 2 bases at V and 5 bases at J; junction bases unmatched: 9. The CDR3 consists of 15 residues. CDR1 is MNHNY and CDR2 is SVGAGI in the germline V gene (reference sequence).

V gene TRBV2 combines with J gene TRBJ2-7, with 8 positions matching TRBD2. CDR3 length equals 14 residues. Germline CDR1 and CDR2: SNHLY and FYNNEI. Losses at the gene ends were 4 bases for V and 1 base for J; bases not matched to a gene: 3. The CDR3 protein is CASSAGGASYEQYF. The CDR3 bases are TGTGCCAGCAGTGCGGGGGGGGCGTCCTACGAGCAGTACTTC.

The chain carries TRBV2 and TRBJ1-1; D may be TRBD1 (5 bases). In germline, CDR1 is SNHLY, CDR2 FYNNEI. V shed 7 bases and J shed 4 bases, with 13 bases lying between them. There are 13 residues in the CDR3. This chain's CDR3 is CASKKWGGTEAFF. DNA of the CDR3: TGTGCCAGCAAGAAGTGGGGGGGCACTGAAGCTTTCTTT.

The J gene is TRBJ2-5, the V gene TRBV7-2; possibly TRBD2 for D (6 bases). CDR1 is SGHTA and CDR2 is FQGNSA in the germline V gene. The V gene lost 2 bases and the J gene lost 5 bases, with 12 bases spanning the gap. The CDR3 has 14 amino acids. This CDR3 is CASSLWGVPETQYF. The CDR3 DNA reads as TGTGCCAGCAGCTTATGGGGGGTCCCCGAGACCCAGTACTTC. The whole variable domain, remainder taken from reference TRBV7-2 and TRBJ2-5, is GAGVSQSPSNKVTEKGKDVELRCDPISGHTALYWYRQSLGQGLEFLIYFQGNSAPDKSGLPSDRFSAERTGGSVSTLTIQRTQQEDSAVYLCASSLWGVPETQYFGPGTRLLVL.

This clone was picked up one time. V is TRBV11-1 and J is TRBJ1-2; D call uncertain. V dropped 1 base and J dropped 6 bases, with 18 bases sitting between them. The CDR3 length is 16 residues. The V gene's germline CDR1 is SGHAT and CDR2 FQDESV (reference sequence). For the CDR3, the DNA is TGTGCCAGCAGCTTAGTCCCCGGGGAAGATTGGAATGGCTACACCTTC. It codes for CASSLVPGEDWNGYTF.

The chain couples TRBV7-9 to TRBJ2-7; D might be TRBD2 (5 bases). Germline V gene lookup returns CDR1 SEHNR and CDR2 FQNEAQ (reference sequence). This CDR3 has 14 residues. V gave up 5 bases and J gave up 1 base, with 12 bases separating them. Here the CDR3 reads CASSVREGSYEQYF. CDR3 nucleotides: TGTGCCAGCAGCGTACGGGAAGGGTCCTACGAGCAGTACTTC.

A few counts support this clone. This sequence joins TRBV10-3 and TRBJ1-2; TRBD1 matches at 8 bases. This CDR3 has 14 residues. The V segment lost 4 bases and the J segment 3 bases; nucleotides outside the gene matches: 4. Germline CDR1 and CDR2: ENHRY and SYGVKD. The CDR3 here is CAISGTGKDYGYTF. The CDR3 nucleotides are TGTGCCATCAGTGGGACAGGGAAGGACTATGGCTACACCTTC.

The chain carries TRBV18 and TRBJ1-3, with TRBD1 matching over 7 bases. The ends lost 4 bases at V and 0 bases at J; junction bases unmatched: 9. From germline, CDR1 is KGHSH and CDR2 LQKENI. This CDR3 is 17 amino acids long. CDR3 sequence (DNA): TGTGCCAGCTCACAGAGGGACAGAGGGGGCTCTGGAAACACCATATATTTT. Translating it yields CASSQRDRGGSGNTIYF.

The rearrangement uses TRBV27 and TRBJ2-7; 7 bases line up with TRBD1. CDR1 and CDR2 from the germline V gene are MNHEY and SMNVEV (reference sequence). V was clipped by 3 bases and J by 9 bases; unmatched bases: 11. CDR3 length: 14 residues. The CDR3 sequence is CASSFGTEKFGQYF. For the CDR3, the DNA is TGTGCCAGCAGTTTCGGGACAGAAAAGTTCGGGCAGTACTTC.

The V gene is TRBV6-5, the J gene TRBJ1-5; maybe TRBD1 (6 bases). The CDR3 loop spans 14 amino acids. The germline gives CDR1 MNHEY, CDR2 SVGAGI. V was cut by 2 bases and J by 7 bases, with 12 bases left in between. The CDR3 DNA reads TGTGCCAGCAGTTACGGCGGGGGCGGGCAGCCCCAGCATTTT. This codes for CASSYGGGGQPQHF.

This chain joins TRBV19 and TRBJ2-3; D is possibly TRBD1 (6 bases). Trimming took off 5 bases at V and 2 bases at J, with 14 bases between the two ends. Germline V gene lookup returns CDR1 LNHDA and CDR2 SQIVND (reference sequence). CDR3 length equals 15 residues. Here the CDR3 reads CASSALQGFTDTQYF. The CDR3 DNA sequence: TGTGCCAGTAGTGCCTTACAGGGTTTCACAGATACGCAGTATTTT.

This rearrangement joins TRBV5-6 to TRBJ2-5; 8 bases fit TRBD1. The germline CDR1 and CDR2 sequences are SGHDT and YYEEEE. V shed 3 bases and J 4 bases; nucleotides not matched to a gene: 2. CDR3 size: 13 residues. CDR3 DNA: TGTGCCAGCAGCTCGGGGACAGGAGAGACCCAGTACTTC. This encodes CASSSGTGETQYF. Complete variable domain (other parts from reference TRBV5-6 and TRBJ2-5): DAGVTQSPTHLIKTRGQQVTLRCSPKSGHDTVSWYQQALGQGPQFIFQYYEEEERQRGNFPDRFSGHQFPNYSSELNVNALLLGDSALYLCASSSGTGETQYFGPGTRLLVL.

The chain carries TRBV11-2 and TRBJ1-1, with TRBD1 as a possible D gene (5 bases). The CDR3 is 13 amino acids. Per germline, CDR1 SGHAT and CDR2 FQNNGV. V lost 8 bases to trimming and J lost 11 bases, with 21 bases between them. The CDR3 DNA reads TGTGCCAGCGGGGCAGGGTCGGCCCTGGGGGCTTTCTTT. Its protein product is CASGAGSALGAFF.

The chain employs TRBV10-3 and TRBJ2-5, with 10 bases identical to TRBD2. Germline CDR1 and CDR2: ENHRY and SYGVKD. With 6 bases clipped from V and 5 bases from J, the junction kept 6 bases outside the gene matches. CDR3 length: 14 residues. The CDR3: CAIRERGGEETQYF. The CDR3 DNA reads as TGTGCCATCAGGGAGCGGGGGGGGGAGGAGACCCAGTACTTC.

In its sample, this clone was seen a few times. The chain links TRBV2 to TRBJ1-4; weak D call: TRBD1 (5 bases). This CDR3 has 14 residues. Germline V gene data show CDR1 as SNHLY and CDR2 as FYNNEI. Trimming took off 6 bases at V and 4 bases at J, with 12 bases between the two ends. The CDR3 bases are TGTGCCAGCAGAGAGACAGACCATAATGAAAAACTGTTTTTT. As protein: CASRETDHNEKLFF.

The chain couples TRBV5-1 to TRBJ2-5; 7 positions agree with TRBD1. The CDR3 consists of 15 residues. CDR1 is SGHRS, CDR2 YFSETQ, per germline. With 0 bases clipped from V and 1 base from J, the junction kept 3 bases outside the gene matches. CDR3 bases: TGCGCCAGCAGCTTGGGACAGGGAGCCCAAGAGACCCAGTACTTC. Its protein is CASSLGQGAQETQYF.

The CDR3 coding sequence is TGTGCCAGCAGTTACAGCAGGGGCGATCACGAGCAGTACTTC. The encoded protein is CASSYSRGDHEQYF. The J gene is TRBJ2-7, the V gene TRBV6-5; a weak D match, TRBD1 (6 bases). This CDR3 comprises 14 residues. V gave up 2 bases and J gave up 5 bases, with 13 bases separating them. Germline V gives CDR1 MNHEY, CDR2 SVGAGI.